This entry lists 24 T cell receptor beta chains sequenced from one sample in a study of follicular helper T cells after annual influenza vaccination (dated by TCRdb to about 2017). The time point label, as the study defines it: 2015-2016 season, 7 days after influenza vaccination. Library prep was done by the immunoSEQ multiplex PCR assay. In its TCRdb copy, this immuneACCESS table keeps in-frame sequences only and misses some clones. Where compared with another copy, unresolved V genes explain less than half of these, and the others have no known cause. A total of 8,000 to 13,000 clones appear in this sample, over 80% of them only once. The ten largest clones take up about 0.4% of the sample. The source material was CXCR5- memory CD4+ T cells sorted from blood, sampled 7 days after influenza vaccination. Explained via the paper, the cell subset or site label denotes: CXCR5- memory CD4 T cells. The receptors stem from an adult who received the influenza vaccine.

This clone was picked up one time. V and J are TRBV7-2 and TRBJ1-3; no reliable D call. The CDR3 is made up of 13 amino acids. Germline V lookup: CDR1 SGHTA, CDR2 FQGNSA. Trimming removed 5 bases from V and 0 bases from J, with 5 bases in between. CDR3 coding DNA: TGTGCCAGCAGCACGGCCTCTGGAAACACCATATATTTT. Amino acids: CASSTASGNTIYF. The full variable domain, its missing parts supplied by reference TRBV7-2 and TRBJ1-3, is GAGVSQSPSNKVTEKGKDVELRCDPISGHTALYWYRQSLGQGLEFLIYFQGNSAPDKSGLPSDRFSAERTGGSVSTLTIQRTQQEDSAVYLCASSTASGNTIYFGEGSWLTVV.

The chain carries TRBV25-1 and TRBJ2-3; weak D call: TRBD1 (6 bases). The CDR3 is 16 residues long. Trimming pared 3 bases from V and 5 bases from J, leaving 18 bases between. Germline CDR1 is MGHDK and CDR2 is SYGVNS. CDR3 amino acids: CASSEAQGLVKDTQYF. CDR3 sequence (DNA): TGTGCCAGCAGTGAGGCCCAGGGGCTAGTGAAAGATACGCAGTATTTT.

CDR3 sequence: CASTLGFYGYTF. The CDR3 region has the DNA TGTGCCAGCACCTTGGGATTCTATGGCTACACCTTC. The V call is TRBV6-1, the J call TRBJ1-2, with D hard to call. The germline CDR1 and CDR2 sequences are MNHNS and SASEGT. This CDR3 spans 12 amino acids. V shed 7 bases and J shed 4 bases, with 10 bases lying between them.

The V and J genes are TRBV6-5 and TRBJ2-3; the match to TRBD2 covers 13 bases. Germline-derived CDR1 and CDR2 are MNHEY and SVGAGI. V was pared by 2 bases and J by 6 bases, with 5 bases of the junction left unmatched. The CDR3 extends over 16 amino acids. The CDR3 nucleotides read TGTGCCAGCAGTTACCTGACTAGCGGGGGGTGGGATACGCAGTATTTT. Protein product: CASSYLTSGGWDTQYF.

V and J are TRBV7-8 and TRBJ2-7; 10 nucleotides match TRBD1. V lost 4 bases to trimming and J lost 3 bases; unmatched junction nucleotides: 3. The CDR3 totals 14 residues. CDR1 and CDR2 (germline): SGHVS, FQNEAQ. DNA for the CDR3: TGTGCCAGCAGCTGGGACAGGGGCTACTACGAGCAGTACTTC. This encodes CASSWDRGYYEQYF. Drawing the rest from reference TRBV7-8 and TRBJ2-7, the complete variable domain is GAGVSQSPRYKVAKRGQDVALRCDPISGHVSLFWYQQALGQGPEFLTYFQNEAQLDKSGLPSDRFFAERPEGSVSTLKIQRTQQEDSAVYLCASSWDRGYYEQYFGPGTRLTVT.

The V gene is TRBV5-5, the J gene TRBJ2-5; 10 nucleotides align to TRBD2. Per the germline V gene, CDR1 is SGHKS and CDR2 is YYEKEE (reference sequence). The CDR3 runs 16 residues. J lost 5 bases, V lost 4 bases, and 11 bases had no gene match. The DNA of the CDR3 is TGTGCCAGCAGCAACGGACTAGCGGCCCCTAGGGAGACCCAGTACTTC. It translates to CASSNGLAAPRETQYF.

V gene TRBV28 combines with J gene TRBJ2-3, with TRBD1 matching 10 bases. Germline CDR1 MDHEN, CDR2 SYDVKM. The CDR3 consists of 16 residues. Trimming removed 4 bases from V and 2 bases from J; junction bases left unmatched: 6. The CDR3 bases are TGTGCCAGCAGTTCTCGACAGGGGGCGAACACAGATACGCAGTATTTT. Its protein product is CASSSRQGANTDTQYF.

The chain uses TRBV5-6 and TRBJ1-4, with no clear D. V was cut by 3 bases and J by 0 bases, with 9 bases left in between. The CDR3 spans 15 residues. From germline, CDR1 is SGHDT and CDR2 YYEEEE. The CDR3 spells CASSYEGSTNEKLFF. The DNA of the CDR3 is TGTGCCAGCAGCTACGAGGGATCAACTAATGAAAAACTGTTTTTT.

This clone has just a few counts. The chain employs TRBV6-1 and TRBJ1-6; D uncertain. Germline V lookup: CDR1 MNHNS, CDR2 SASEGT. The CDR3 length is 15 residues. The germline V and J ends were trimmed by 2 bases and 4 bases, with 9 bases remaining between them. The DNA of the CDR3 is TGTGCCAGCAGTGAAAGGGAAGTGTATAATTCACCCCTCCACTTT. Protein sequence: CASSEREVYNSPLHF.

The genes are TRBV9 and TRBJ1-2; possibly TRBD1 for D (5 bases). Germline lookup yields CDR1 SGDLS and CDR2 YYNGEE. This CDR3 is built from 16 residues. Trimming took 2 bases from V and 7 from J, leaving 21 bases between them. CDR3 residues: CASSVDPQGGAGGYTF. Here the CDR3 DNA reads TGTGCCAGCAGCGTTGATCCCCAGGGAGGGGCCGGTGGCTACACCTTC.

The chain carries TRBV18 and TRBJ2-2, with 15 bases fitting TRBD2. The CDR3 is 19 amino acids. J was trimmed by 0 bases and V by 0 bases; bases with no gene match: 2. Per germline, CDR1 KGHSH and CDR2 LQKENI. CDR3 sequence: CASSPPGLAGGSNTGELFF. The CDR3 nucleotides are TGTGCCAGCTCACCACCGGGACTAGCGGGGGGCTCGAACACCGGGGAGCTGTTTTTT.

The V and J genes are TRBV21-1 and TRBJ2-5; TRBD2, as called in the table, went unchecked against the DNA. TRBV21-1 corresponds to a pseudogene. The CDR3 sequence is 18 residues long. CDR3: CASSKFSAGRGGEETQYF. CDR3 in DNA: TGTGCCAGCAGCAAATTCTCGGCTGGGCGGGGGGGCGAAGAGACCCAGTACTTC.

This clone has only a few counts. The J gene is TRBJ2-7, the V gene TRBV5-4; D possibly corresponds to TRBD2 (6 bases). The germline gives CDR1 SGHNT, CDR2 YYREEE (reference sequence). The CDR3 runs to 14 residues. The ends were cut back, 1 base at V and 3 bases at J, with 11 bases in the middle. CDR3 residues: CASSLKAGNYEQYF. The CDR3 nucleotides read TGTGCCAGCAGCTTGAAGGCGGGAAACTACGAGCAGTACTTC.

V gene TRBV10-3 combines with J gene TRBJ1-5; TRBD1 might be the D (5 bases). V was pared by 10 bases and J by 4 bases, with 11 bases between. The germline V gene has CDR1 ENHRY and CDR2 SYGVKD. The CDR3 extends over 12 amino acids. The chain's CDR3 is CATWGPNQPQHF. The CDR3 bases are TGTGCCACTTGGGGCCCGAATCAGCCCCAGCATTTT.

This clone was found once. The chain is built from TRBV6-1 and TRBJ1-1, with a possible D match to TRBD1 (5 bases). Germline values: CDR1 MNHNS, CDR2 SASEGT. The CDR3 contains 15 residues. V gave up 3 bases and J gave up 0 bases, with 11 bases separating them. This CDR3 is CASSEGRLMNTEAFF. The CDR3 nucleotides are TGTGCCAGCAGTGAGGGACGCCTAATGAACACTGAAGCTTTCTTT.

The CDR3 DNA is TGTGCCAGCTCACCATGGACCACTGAAGCTTTCTTT. This translates into CASSPWTTEAFF. The chain carries TRBV18 and TRBJ1-1, with D unclear. CDR3 length equals 12 residues. Trimming pared 2 bases from V and 4 bases from J, leaving 5 bases between. Germline CDR1 reads KGHSH; CDR2 reads LQKENI.

As DNA, the CDR3 is TGTGCCAGCTCCCGGGGGGACCACACAGATACGCAGTATTTT. It yields the protein CASSRGDHTDTQYF. The chain recombines TRBV18 with TRBJ2-3, with 7 bases matching TRBD2. The CDR3 is 14 amino acids. The V segment lost 6 bases and the J segment 2 bases; nucleotides outside the gene matches: 5. The germline CDR1 and CDR2 sequences are KGHSH and LQKENI.

The V gene is TRBV28, the J gene TRBJ2-3; 8 bases match TRBD2. Unmatched junction bases numbered 9, after V lost 9 bases and J lost 7 bases. The CDR3 spans 13 residues. Germline V gene lookup returns CDR1 MDHEN and CDR2 SYDVKM. The chain's CDR3 is CASVRGGPNTQYF. CDR3 DNA sequence: TGTGCCAGTGTTCGGGGGGGTCCGAATACGCAGTATTTT.

The chain is built from TRBV10-2 and TRBJ2-5; a possible D gene is TRBD1 (5 bases). V lost 5 bases and J lost 5, with 12 bases in between. The germline gives CDR1 WSHSY, CDR2 SAAADI. The CDR3 extends over 13 amino acids. This CDR3 reads CASSPGQGETQYF. DNA of the CDR3: TGCGCCAGCAGTCCGGGCCAGGGTGAGACCCAGTACTTC.

V and J are TRBV5-4 and TRBJ2-4; D possibly corresponds to TRBD2 (5 bases). There are 14 residues in the CDR3. The germline V gene encodes CDR1 SGHNT and CDR2 YYREEE (reference sequence). V gave up 2 bases and J gave up 9 bases, with 15 bases separating them. CDR3 sequence (DNA): TGTGCCAGCAGCTTTGGCAGCGGTTCCGGCATTCAGTACTTC. Translating it yields CASSFGSGSGIQYF. Full variable domain (outside the CDR3, taken from reference TRBV5-4 and TRBJ2-4): ETGVTQSPTHLIKTRGQQVTLRCSSQSGHNTVSWYQQALGQGPQFIFQYYREEENGRGNFPPRFSGLQFPNYSSELNVNALELDDSALYLCASSFGSGSGIQYFGAGTRLSVL.

This chain connects TRBV5-4 to TRBJ2-7, with a tentative D call TRBD1 (6 bases). The V end lost 7 bases, the J end lost 3 bases, and 11 bases lay between the germline ends. The CDR3 extends over 12 amino acids. Germline CDR1 reads SGHNT; CDR2 reads YYREEE (reference sequence). CDR3 in amino acids: CASQVDSYEQYF. DNA of the CDR3: TGTGCCAGCCAAGTGGACAGCTACGAGCAGTACTTC.

The chain couples TRBV28 to TRBJ1-6; 8 bases agree with TRBD1. The CDR3 sequence is 15 residues long. After removal of 5 bases from V and 10 bases from J, the junction contained 10 bases not matched to a gene. CDR1 MDHEN and CDR2 SYDVKM come from the germline V gene. CDR3 sequence: CASSPPWTGPSPLHF. The CDR3 DNA sequence: TGTGCCAGCAGTCCCCCCTGGACAGGGCCATCACCCCTCCACTTT.

The chain joins TRBV5-1 to TRBJ2-1; 10 bases align to TRBD2. This CDR3 has 15 residues. J lost 3 bases, V lost 4 bases, and 4 bases had no gene match. From germline, CDR1 is SGHRS and CDR2 YFSETQ. CDR3 residues: CASSASGGVYNEQFF. For the CDR3, the DNA is TGCGCCAGCAGCGCCAGCGGGGGGGTCTACAATGAGCAGTTCTTC. Drawing the rest from reference TRBV5-1 and TRBJ2-1, the complete variable domain is KAGVTQTPRYLIKTRGQQVTLSCSPISGHRSVSWYQQTPGQGLQFLFEYFSETQRNKGNFPGRFSGRQFSNSRSEMNVSTLELGDSALYLCASSASGGVYNEQFFGPGTRLTVL.

V and J are TRBV27 and TRBJ1-1; no clear D. V gave up 2 bases and J gave up 10 bases, with 17 bases separating them. Germline V lookup: CDR1 MNHEY, CDR2 SMNVEV (reference sequence). This CDR3 contains 14 residues. The CDR3 spells CASSLRSGGGRAFF. The CDR3 DNA reads TGTGCCAGCAGTTTACGGTCCGGCGGAGGGCGAGCTTTCTTT.